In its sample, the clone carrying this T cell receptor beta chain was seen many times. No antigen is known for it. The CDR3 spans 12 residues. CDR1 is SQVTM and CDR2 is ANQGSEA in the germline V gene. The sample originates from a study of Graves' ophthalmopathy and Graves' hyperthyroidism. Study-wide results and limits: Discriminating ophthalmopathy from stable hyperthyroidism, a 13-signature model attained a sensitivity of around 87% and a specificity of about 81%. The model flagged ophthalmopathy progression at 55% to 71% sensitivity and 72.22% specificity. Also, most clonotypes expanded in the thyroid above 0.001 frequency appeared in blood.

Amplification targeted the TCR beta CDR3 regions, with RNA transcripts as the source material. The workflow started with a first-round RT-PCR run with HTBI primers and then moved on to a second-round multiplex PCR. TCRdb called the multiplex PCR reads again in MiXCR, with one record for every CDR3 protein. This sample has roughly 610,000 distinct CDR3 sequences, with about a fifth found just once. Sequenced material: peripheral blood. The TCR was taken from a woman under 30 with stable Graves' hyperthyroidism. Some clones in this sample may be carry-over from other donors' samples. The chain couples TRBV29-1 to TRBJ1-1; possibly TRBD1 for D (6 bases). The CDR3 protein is CSAVEGVTEAFF. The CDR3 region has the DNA TGCAGTGCGGTGGAGGGGGTCACTGAAGCTTTCTTT.